The 10 T cell receptor beta chains in this list originate from one sample, sequenced in a study of breast tumors, draining lymph nodes, adjacent tissues. TCRdb reprocessed the multiplex PCR reads with MiXCR, giving one entry per CDR3 protein. Of about 110,000 distinct CDR3 sequences listed, 30% were seen once; the top ten hold around 5.9%. The lymph nodes were axillary draining lymph nodes from breast cancer patients. The sequenced sample was axillary lymph node tissue. All receptors derive from a female donor with breast cancer. Some clones in this sample may be carry-over from other donors' samples.

CDR3 bases: TGTGCCAGCAGTTTTCTAGGGGGCAATGGCTACACCTTC. This gives the protein CASSFLGGNGYTF. The chain joins TRBV12-5 to TRBJ1-2; 7 bases agree with TRBD1. This CDR3 is built from 13 residues. CDR1 is LGHNT and CDR2 is FRNRAP in the germline V gene.

The J gene is TRBJ1-5, the V gene TRBV15; 7 bases align to TRBD1. Losses at the gene ends were 5 bases for V and 2 bases for J; bases not matched to a gene: 6. CDR1 is LNHNV and CDR2 is YYDKDF in the germline V gene (reference sequence). The CDR3 covers 15 residues. CDR3: CATSFDREGNQPQHF. The CDR3 DNA is TGTGCCACCAGCTTCGACAGGGAAGGCAATCAGCCCCAGCATTTT.

This clonotype was counted many times. The J gene is TRBJ2-1, the V gene TRBV13; D is unclear. V was shortened by 6 bases and J by 0 bases, with 9 bases between the two germline ends. The V gene's germline CDR1 is PRHDT and CDR2 FYEKMQ (reference sequence). The CDR3 runs to 14 residues. CDR3 bases: TGTGCCAGCAGAGGTCCGTCCTCCTACAATGAGCAGTTCTTC. The encoded protein is CASRGPSSYNEQFF. Full variable domain (outside the CDR3, taken from reference TRBV13 and TRBJ2-1): AAGVIQSPRHLIKEKRETATLKCYPIPRHDTVYWYQQGPGQDPQFLISFYEKMQSDKGSIPDRFSAQQFSDYHSELNMSSLELGDSALYFCASRGPSSYNEQFFGPGTRLTVL.

Regarding this clonotype: Since a much larger clone is just one base distant, this may be a read error. The V and J genes are TRBV14 and TRBJ1-2, with D maybe TRBD1 (6 bases). Per the germline V gene, CDR1 is SGHDN and CDR2 is FVKESK. This CDR3 is 15 amino acids long. CDR3 in amino acids: CASSQALGGAYGSTF. CDR3 bases: TGTGCCAGCAGCCAGGCTCTAGGGGGAGCCTATGGCTCCACCTTC.

The V call is TRBV11-1, the J call TRBJ2-3, with TRBD2 matching 7 bases. In germline, CDR1 is SGHAT, CDR2 FQDESV (reference sequence). The CDR3 loop spans 16 amino acids. J lost 4 bases, V lost 3 bases, and 10 bases had no gene match. DNA for the CDR3: TGTGCCAGCAGCTTTCCCCCGGGACTAACGGCAGATACGCAGTATTTT. Amino acids: CASSFPPGLTADTQYF.

About this clonotype itself: A read error may explain this, as a much larger clone is one base away. This chain connects TRBV7-2 to TRBJ1-1; no clear D. The V and J ends lost 5 bases and 4 bases respectively, with 14 bases between them. CDR3 size: 14 residues. Germline V gene sequence: CDR1 SGHTA, CDR2 FQGNSA. The CDR3 DNA reads as TGTACCAGCAGCCTGGCTTTAGGTAGCACTGAAGCTTTCTTT. This sequence encodes CTSSLALGSTEAFF.

Details on this clonotype: Being one base from a much bigger clone, this may be a read error. This chain uses TRBV19 with TRBJ2-4, with D unresolved. The V end was cut by 6 bases, the J end by 1 base, with 16 bases between. From germline, CDR1 is LNHDA and CDR2 SQIVND (reference sequence). This CDR3 region has 16 residues. Here the CDR3 DNA reads TGTGCCAGTAGGGCTCGGGTTGGGATGGCCAAAAACATTCAGTACTTC. Translating gives CASRARVGMAKNIQYF.

By frequency in the sample, this clonotype is medium-sized (0.01 to 0.1%). The J gene is TRBJ2-7, the V gene TRBV7-2, with no clear D. The CDR3 has 13 amino acids. Germline V gene lookup returns CDR1 SGHTA and CDR2 FQGNSA. V was clipped by 1 base and J by 0 bases, with 4 bases between them. The CDR3 bases are TGTGCCAGCAGCTTAGGTCGCTCCTACGAGCAGTACTTC. Residues: CASSLGRSYEQYF.

There are many counts of this clonotype. This chain connects TRBV3-1 to TRBJ2-3; TRBD2 is a possible D gene (6 bases). Trimming pared 0 bases from V and 10 bases from J, leaving 14 bases between. CDR1 and CDR2 from the germline V gene are LGHDT and YNNKEL (reference sequence). The length of the CDR3 is 14 residues. Written as DNA, the CDR3 is TGTGCCAGCAGCCAAGATTTAACTAGCTTGGCGCAGTATTTT. This gives the protein CASSQDLTSLAQYF.

V usage is TRBV4-3 and J usage is TRBJ2-1, with TRBD2 identical over 13 bases. The germline CDR1 and CDR2 sequences are LGHNA and YSLEER. This CDR3 contains 17 residues. V dropped 4 bases and J dropped 4; count of bases not matched to a gene: 7. In nucleotides, the CDR3 is TGCGCCAGCAGCCCAGGGGAGGGACTAGCGGGATACAATGAGCAGTTCTTC. Translating it yields CASSPGEGLAGYNEQFF.